The T cell receptor (beta chain) under discussion was sequenced for a study of T cells in Graves' hyperthyroidism and ophthalmopathy. J was trimmed by 7 bases and V by 6 bases; bases with no gene match: 10. From germline, CDR1 is MNHEY and CDR2 SMNVEV (reference sequence). CDR3 length: 15 amino acids. TCR beta CDR3 regions were amplified from RNA transcripts. With the HTBI primer set, the TCR CDR3 went through a first round of RT-PCR. TCRdb re-derived calls from the multiplex PCR reads in MiXCR, one entry per CDR3 protein. The sample shows around 280,000 distinct CDR3 sequences, roughly 13% of them seen only once. This clonotype was detected many times.

The receptor was isolated from a woman younger than 45 with Graves' hyperthyroidism that later progressed to Graves' ophthalmopathy. Sequenced sample: blood. The chain joins TRBV27 to TRBJ2-1, with 9 bases identical to TRBD2. CDR3 DNA: TGTGCCAGCAGCCCCCTCGGGGCGGGAGGGAATGAGCAGTTCTTC. Protein: CASSPLGAGGNEQFF.